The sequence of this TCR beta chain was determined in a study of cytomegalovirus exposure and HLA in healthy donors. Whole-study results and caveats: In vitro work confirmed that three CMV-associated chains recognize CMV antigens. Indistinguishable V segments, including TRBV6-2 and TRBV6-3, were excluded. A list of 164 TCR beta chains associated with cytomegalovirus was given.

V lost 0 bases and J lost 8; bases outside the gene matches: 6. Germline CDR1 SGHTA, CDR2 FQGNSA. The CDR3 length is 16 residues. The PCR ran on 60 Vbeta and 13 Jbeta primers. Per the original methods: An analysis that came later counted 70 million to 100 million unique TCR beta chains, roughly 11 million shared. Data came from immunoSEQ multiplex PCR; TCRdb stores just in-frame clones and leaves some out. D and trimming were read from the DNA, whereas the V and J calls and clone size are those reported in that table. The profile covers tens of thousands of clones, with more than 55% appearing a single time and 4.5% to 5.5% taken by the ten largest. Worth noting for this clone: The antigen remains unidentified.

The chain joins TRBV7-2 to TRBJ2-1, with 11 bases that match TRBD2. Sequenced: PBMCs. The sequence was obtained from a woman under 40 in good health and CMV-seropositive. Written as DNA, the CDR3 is TGTGCCAGCAGCTTAGCTAGCGGGGGGGTAAAGGATGAGCAGTTCTTC. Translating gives CASSLASGGVKDEQFF.